This T cell receptor (beta chain) was obtained from a study of T cell responses to AZD1222 COVID-19 vaccine. Study results and caveats: Every sample of the repertoires postdated the peak T cell response. Regions left unmutated in variants are reportedly the target of nearly half of spike-specific TCRs.

V lost 4 bases to trimming and J lost 5 bases, with 17 bases between them. CDR1 and CDR2 from the germline V gene are WSHSY and SAAADI. The CDR3 length is 15 residues. Comment on this clone: Antigen unknown.

Measured with immunoSEQ multiplex PCR; TCRdb has only the in-frame clones, and not every one. This sample has about 110,000 clones, with 88% found just once. The clonotype was recovered from an adult in good health. The material sequenced was peripheral blood, taken on day 0 of MenACWY control vaccination. This chain joins TRBV10-2 and TRBJ2-5, with D hard to call. The CDR3 DNA sequence: TGCGCCAGCAGTGTTGTGGGATCCGCCGGGGAGACCCAGTACTTC. It translates to CASSVVGSAGETQYF.